Below are 12 T cell receptor beta chains sequenced from a single sample in a study of Ad26.COV2.S vaccination and SARS-CoV-2 variants. The treatment was: roughly 18 received Ad26.COV2.S at low or high dose, single or two shots; about five received placebo; per-sample allocation not given. On day 63 after the first injection, vaccine and placebo recipients gave samples. Only in-frame clones appear in the TCRdb table, and some are missing; sequencing was by immunoSEQ multiplex PCR. The repertoire holds a few hundred thousand clones, around nine tenths seen once, with 3.6% in the top ten. Source: peripheral blood, taken in a trial of Ad26.COV2.S vaccine versus placebo. Source of these receptors: a person between 18 and 65 years old who received the Ad26.COV2.S COVID-19 vaccine or a placebo.

V usage is TRBV6-5 and J usage is TRBJ2-7; 10 bases map to TRBD1. Germline assignment: CDR1 MNHEY and CDR2 SVGAGI. The V and J ends lost 6 bases and 5 bases, in that order; junction bases with no gene match: 10. This CDR3 spans 15 amino acids. This chain's CDR3 is CASRVRDRGRHEQYF. CDR3 nucleotide sequence: TGTGCCAGCAGGGTCCGGGACAGGGGAAGGCACGAGCAGTACTTC.

The chain uses TRBV11-1 and TRBJ2-3, with D hard to call. The V gene lost 2 bases and the J gene lost 0 bases, with 12 bases spanning the gap. The V gene's germline CDR1 is SGHAT and CDR2 FQDESV (reference sequence). This CDR3 spans 16 amino acids. The CDR3 DNA reads as TGTGCCAGCAGCTTACCTTTGAGCAAAAGCACAGATACGCAGTATTTT. Translated, it gives CASSLPLSKSTDTQYF.

The rearrangement links TRBV7-6 to TRBJ2-3, with D perhaps TRBD1 (5 bases). V lost 5 bases to trimming and J lost 3 bases, with 9 bases between them. This CDR3 has 13 residues. Germline CDR1 SGHVS, CDR2 FNYEAQ. As DNA, the CDR3 is TGTGCCAGCAGCGATACAGGAACAGATACGCAGTATTTT. This gives the protein CASSDTGTDTQYF.

V gene TRBV6-2 or TRBV6-3 combines with J gene TRBJ2-5, with D maybe TRBD1 (6 bases). Per germline, CDR1 MNHEY and CDR2 SVGEGT. This CDR3 comprises 14 residues. V was pared by 2 bases and J by 1 base, with 8 bases between. The CDR3 region is CASSYGGPQETQYF. Written as DNA, the CDR3 is TGTGCCAGCAGTTACGGGGGCCCCCAAGAGACCCAGTACTTC.

V usage is TRBV9 and J usage is TRBJ2-7; D call uncertain. Trimming pared 1 base from V and 3 bases from J, leaving 8 bases between. Germline V gene sequence: CDR1 SGDLS, CDR2 YYNGEE. The CDR3 totals 13 residues. The CDR3 is CASSVMADYEQYF. The CDR3 DNA sequence: TGTGCCAGCAGCGTAATGGCGGACTACGAGCAGTACTTC.

V and J are TRBV7-2 and TRBJ2-7; D possibly corresponds to TRBD1 (6 bases). The CDR3 loop spans 14 amino acids. With 7 bases removed from V and 0 bases from J, the gap between germline ends came to 13 bases. CDR1 is SGHTA and CDR2 is FQGNSA in the germline V gene. The CDR3 sequence: CASTNRDTSYEQYF. The CDR3 region has the DNA TGTGCCAGCACCAACCGGGACACCTCCTACGAGCAGTACTTC.

The rearrangement uses TRBV27 and TRBJ2-3; D perhaps matches TRBD2 (5 bases). Germline loops: CDR1 MNHEY, CDR2 SMNVEV (reference sequence). Trimming left V 7 bases short and J 4 bases short, with 6 bases between. CDR3 size: 11 residues. This chain's CDR3 is CASKRADTQYF. As DNA, the CDR3 is TGTGCCAGCAAGAGGGCAGATACGCAGTATTTT.

This clone was detected only a few times. The chain joins TRBV11-2 to TRBJ2-7; unclear D gene. The V and J ends lost 5 bases and 4 bases respectively, with 6 bases between them. This CDR3 spans 11 amino acids. Germline assignment: CDR1 SGHAT and CDR2 FQNNGV. The CDR3 loop reads CASSHRYEQYF. CDR3 bases: TGTGCCAGCAGCCACCGATACGAGCAGTACTTC. The variable domain in full, with the rest retrieved from reference TRBV11-2 and TRBJ2-7, is EAGVAQSPRYKIIEKRQSVAFWCNPISGHATLYWYQQILGQGPKLLIQFQNNGVVDDSQLPKDRFSAERLKGVDSTLKIQPAKLEDSAVYLCASSHRYEQYFGPGTRLTVT.

This sequence joins TRBV6-6 and TRBJ2-7; TRBD2 matches at 9 bases. The CDR3 has 16 residues. V was pared by 8 bases and J by 5 bases, with 16 bases of the junction left unmatched. Germline-derived CDR1 and CDR2 are MNHNY and SVGAGI (reference sequence). CDR3: CASDGSGGQGFNEQYF. DNA for the CDR3: TGTGCCAGCGACGGCAGCGGGGGGCAGGGATTCAACGAGCAGTACTTC.

The rearrangement links TRBV15 to TRBJ2-1; D is unclear. Per the germline V gene, CDR1 is LNHNV and CDR2 is YYDKDF (reference sequence). Trimming took off 1 base at V and 1 base at J, with 11 bases between the two ends. The CDR3 runs to 16 residues. The CDR3 loop reads CATSRGAAISYNEQFF. The CDR3 DNA sequence: TGTGCCACCAGCAGAGGGGCGGCAATTTCCTACAATGAGCAGTTCTTC.

The rearrangement links TRBV4-1 to TRBJ2-5; D unclear. The germline gives CDR1 MGHRA, CDR2 YSYEKL. Trimming removed 4 bases at V and 3 bases at J, with 12 bases between. The CDR3 is 14 residues long. In nucleotides, the CDR3 is TGCGCCAGCAGCCCCCCGGCTCGGGAAGAGACCCAGTACTTC. Protein: CASSPPAREETQYF.

The chain recombines TRBV19 with TRBJ1-5; the D gene is possibly TRBD1 (6 bases). This CDR3 is built from 15 residues. With 5 bases removed from V and 5 bases from J, the gap between germline ends came to 16 bases. Germline assignment: CDR1 LNHDA and CDR2 SQIVND (reference sequence). CDR3 amino acids: CASSPSYRDDQPQHF. The CDR3 coding sequence is TGTGCCAGTAGTCCCAGCTACAGGGACGATCAGCCCCAGCATTTT.